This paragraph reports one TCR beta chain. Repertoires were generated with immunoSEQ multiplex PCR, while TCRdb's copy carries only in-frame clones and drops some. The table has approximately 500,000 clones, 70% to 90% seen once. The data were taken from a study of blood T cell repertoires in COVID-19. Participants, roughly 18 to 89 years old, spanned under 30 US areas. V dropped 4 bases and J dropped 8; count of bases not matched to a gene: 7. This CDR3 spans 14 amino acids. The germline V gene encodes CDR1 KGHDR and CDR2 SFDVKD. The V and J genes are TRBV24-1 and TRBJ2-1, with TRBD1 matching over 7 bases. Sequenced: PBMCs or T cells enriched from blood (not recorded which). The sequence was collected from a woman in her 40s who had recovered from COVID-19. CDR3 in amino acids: CATSDPDREDEQFF. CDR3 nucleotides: TGTGCCACCAGTGACCCCGACAGGGAAGATGAGCAGTTCTTC.